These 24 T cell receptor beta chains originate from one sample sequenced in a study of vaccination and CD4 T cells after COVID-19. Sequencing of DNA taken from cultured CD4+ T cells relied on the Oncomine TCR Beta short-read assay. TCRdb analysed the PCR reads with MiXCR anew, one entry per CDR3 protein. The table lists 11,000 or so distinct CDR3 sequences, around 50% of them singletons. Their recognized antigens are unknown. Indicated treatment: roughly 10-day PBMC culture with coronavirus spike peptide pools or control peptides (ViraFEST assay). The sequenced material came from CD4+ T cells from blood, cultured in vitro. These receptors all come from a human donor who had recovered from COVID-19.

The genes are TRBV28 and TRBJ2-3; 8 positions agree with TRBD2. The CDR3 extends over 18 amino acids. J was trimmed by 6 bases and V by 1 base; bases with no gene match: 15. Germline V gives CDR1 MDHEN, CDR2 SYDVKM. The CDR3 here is CASSLLRQQAGAFDTQYF. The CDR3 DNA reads TGTGCCAGCAGTTTATTACGCCAACAAGCGGGAGCTTTCGATACGCAGTATTTT.

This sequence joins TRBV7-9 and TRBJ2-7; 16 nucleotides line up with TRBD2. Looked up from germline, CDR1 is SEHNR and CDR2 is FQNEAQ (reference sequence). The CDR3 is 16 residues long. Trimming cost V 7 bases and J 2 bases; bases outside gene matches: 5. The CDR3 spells CASKGLAGGPTYEQYF. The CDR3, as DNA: TGTGCCAGCAAGGGACTAGCGGGAGGGCCGACCTACGAGCAGTACTTC.

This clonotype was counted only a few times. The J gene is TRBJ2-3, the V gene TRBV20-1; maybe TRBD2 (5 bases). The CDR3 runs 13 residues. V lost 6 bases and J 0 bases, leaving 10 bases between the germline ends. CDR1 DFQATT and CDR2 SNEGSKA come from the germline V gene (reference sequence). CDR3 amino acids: CSAVRGSTDTQYF. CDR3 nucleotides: TGCAGTGCAGTCCGCGGGAGCACAGATACGCAGTATTTT.

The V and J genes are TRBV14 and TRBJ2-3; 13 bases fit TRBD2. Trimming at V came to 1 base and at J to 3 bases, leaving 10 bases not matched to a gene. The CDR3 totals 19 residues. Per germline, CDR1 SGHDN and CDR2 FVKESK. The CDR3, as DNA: TGTGCCAGCAGCCAAGGCAGGACTAGCGGGAGAAAGTGGACAGATACGCAGTATTTT. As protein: CASSQGRTSGRKWTDTQYF.

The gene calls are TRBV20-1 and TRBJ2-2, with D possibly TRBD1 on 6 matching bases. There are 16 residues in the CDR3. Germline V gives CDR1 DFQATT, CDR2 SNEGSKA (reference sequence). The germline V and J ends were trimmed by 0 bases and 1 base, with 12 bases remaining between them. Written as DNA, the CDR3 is TGCAGTGCTAGAGATCCCCACAGGGAGAACACCGGGGAGCTGTTTTTT. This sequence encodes CSARDPHRENTGELFF.

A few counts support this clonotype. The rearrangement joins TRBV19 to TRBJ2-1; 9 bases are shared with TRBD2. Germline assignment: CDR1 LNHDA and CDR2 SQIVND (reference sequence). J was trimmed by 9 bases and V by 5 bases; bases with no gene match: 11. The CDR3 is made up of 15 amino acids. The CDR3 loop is CASSDWRLAVREQFF. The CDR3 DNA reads TGTGCCAGTAGTGATTGGCGACTAGCGGTTCGTGAGCAGTTCTTC.

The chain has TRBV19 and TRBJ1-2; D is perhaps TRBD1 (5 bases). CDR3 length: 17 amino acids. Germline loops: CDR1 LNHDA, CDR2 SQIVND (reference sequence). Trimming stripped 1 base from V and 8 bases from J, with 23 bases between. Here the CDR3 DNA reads TGTGCCAGTAGTATAGTCCATCAGGGAGGGCCGACGGTCGGCTACACCTTC. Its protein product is CASSIVHQGGPTVGYTF.

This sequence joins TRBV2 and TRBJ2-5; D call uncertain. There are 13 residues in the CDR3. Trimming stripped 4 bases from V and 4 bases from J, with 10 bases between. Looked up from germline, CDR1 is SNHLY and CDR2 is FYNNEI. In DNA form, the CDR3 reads TGTGCCAGCAGTGGGGTCTGGGGAGAGACCCAGTACTTC. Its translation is CASSGVWGETQYF.

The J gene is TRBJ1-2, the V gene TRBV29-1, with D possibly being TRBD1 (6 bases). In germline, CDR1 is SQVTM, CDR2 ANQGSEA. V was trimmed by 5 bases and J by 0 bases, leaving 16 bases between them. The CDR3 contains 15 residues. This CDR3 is CSVIIWTDTNYGYTF. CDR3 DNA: TGCAGCGTTATTATCTGGACAGACACTAACTATGGCTACACCTTC.

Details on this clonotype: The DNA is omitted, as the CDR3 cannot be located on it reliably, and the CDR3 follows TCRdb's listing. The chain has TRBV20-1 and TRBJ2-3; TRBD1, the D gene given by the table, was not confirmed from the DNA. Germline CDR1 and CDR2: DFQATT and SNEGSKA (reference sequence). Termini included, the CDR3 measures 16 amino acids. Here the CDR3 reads CSARDSGRAGTDTQYF.

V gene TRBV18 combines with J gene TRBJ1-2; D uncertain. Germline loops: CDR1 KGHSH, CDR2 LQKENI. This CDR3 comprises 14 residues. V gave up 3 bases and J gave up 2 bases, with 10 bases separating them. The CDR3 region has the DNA TGTGCCAGCTCACCGGGTATATTGAACTATGGCTACACCTTC. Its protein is CASSPGILNYGYTF. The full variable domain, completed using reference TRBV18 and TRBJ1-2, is NAGVMQNPRHLVRRRGQEARLRCSPMKGHSHVYWYRQLPEEGLKFMVYLQKENIIDESGMPKERFSAEFPKEGPSILRIQQVVRGDSAAYFCASSPGILNYGYTFGSGTRLTVV.

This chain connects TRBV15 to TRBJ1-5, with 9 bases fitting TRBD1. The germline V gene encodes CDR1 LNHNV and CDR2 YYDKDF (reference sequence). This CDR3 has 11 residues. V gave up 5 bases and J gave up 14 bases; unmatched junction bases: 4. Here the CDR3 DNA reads TGTGCCACCAGCTCCGGGACAGGGAAGCATTTT. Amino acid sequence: CATSSGTGKHF.

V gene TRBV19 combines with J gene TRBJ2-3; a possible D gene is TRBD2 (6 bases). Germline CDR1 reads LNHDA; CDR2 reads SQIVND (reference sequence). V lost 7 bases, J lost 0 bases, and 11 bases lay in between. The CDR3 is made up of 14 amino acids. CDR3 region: CASTVSGSTDTQYF. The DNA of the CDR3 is TGTGCCAGTACCGTTAGCGGAAGCACAGATACGCAGTATTTT.

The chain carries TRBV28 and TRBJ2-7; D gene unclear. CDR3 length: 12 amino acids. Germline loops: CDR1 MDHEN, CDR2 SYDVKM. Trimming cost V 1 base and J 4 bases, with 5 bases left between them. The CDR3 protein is CASSLSNYEQYF. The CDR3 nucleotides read TGTGCCAGCAGTTTATCCAATTACGAGCAGTACTTC.

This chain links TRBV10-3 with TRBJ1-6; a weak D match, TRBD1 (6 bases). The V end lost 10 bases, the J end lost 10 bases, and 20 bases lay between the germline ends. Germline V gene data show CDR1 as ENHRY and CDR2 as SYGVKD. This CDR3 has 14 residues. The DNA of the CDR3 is TGTGCCAACTCTCTCGACAGGCTAGACTCACCCCTCCACTTT. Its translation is CANSLDRLDSPLHF.

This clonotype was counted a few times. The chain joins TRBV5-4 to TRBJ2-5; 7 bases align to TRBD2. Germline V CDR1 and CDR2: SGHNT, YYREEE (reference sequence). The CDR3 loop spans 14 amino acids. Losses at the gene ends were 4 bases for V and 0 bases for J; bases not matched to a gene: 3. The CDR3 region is CASSTGTNQETQYF. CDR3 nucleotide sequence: TGTGCCAGCAGCACCGGGACTAACCAAGAGACCCAGTACTTC.

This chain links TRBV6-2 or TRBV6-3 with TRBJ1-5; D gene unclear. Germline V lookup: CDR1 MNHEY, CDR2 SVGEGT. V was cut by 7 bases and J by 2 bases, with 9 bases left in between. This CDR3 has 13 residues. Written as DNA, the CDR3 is TGTGCCAGCACTCAACAAGGCAATCAGCCCCAGCATTTT. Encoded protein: CASTQQGNQPQHF.

As DNA, the CDR3 is TGTGCCAGCAGCTTTTCGATTGGGGCCACGGGGACCCAGTACTTC. As protein: CASSFSIGATGTQYF. This chain joins TRBV7-2 and TRBJ2-5; a weak D match, TRBD1 (5 bases). Trimming shortened V by 3 bases and J by 7 bases, and 18 bases separated the two germline ends. This CDR3 spans 15 amino acids. Germline CDR1 reads SGHTA; CDR2 reads FQGNSA.

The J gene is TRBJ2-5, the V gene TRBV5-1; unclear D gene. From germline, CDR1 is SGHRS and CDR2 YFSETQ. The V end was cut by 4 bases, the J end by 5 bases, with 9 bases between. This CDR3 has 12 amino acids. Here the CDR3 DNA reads TGCGCCAGCAGCGAGGACCGCGAGACCCAGTACTTC. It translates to CASSEDRETQYF.

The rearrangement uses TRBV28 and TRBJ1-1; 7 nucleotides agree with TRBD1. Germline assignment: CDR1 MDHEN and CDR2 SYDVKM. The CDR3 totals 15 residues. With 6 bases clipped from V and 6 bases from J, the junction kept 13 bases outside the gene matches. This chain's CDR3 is CASSWVTGLSAEAFF. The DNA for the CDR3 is TGTGCCAGCAGCTGGGTGACAGGGCTGAGTGCTGAAGCTTTCTTT.

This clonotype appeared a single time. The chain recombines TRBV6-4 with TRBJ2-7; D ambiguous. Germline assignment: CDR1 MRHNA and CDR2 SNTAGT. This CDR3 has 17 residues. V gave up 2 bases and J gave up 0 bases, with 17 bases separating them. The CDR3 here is CASSDPRAEWGSYEQYF. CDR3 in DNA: TGTGCCAGCAGTGACCCCCGGGCAGAATGGGGCTCCTACGAGCAGTACTTC.

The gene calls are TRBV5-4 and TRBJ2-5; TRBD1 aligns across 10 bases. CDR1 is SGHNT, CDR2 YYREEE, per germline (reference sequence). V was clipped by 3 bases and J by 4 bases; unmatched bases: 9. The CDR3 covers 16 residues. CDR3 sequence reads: CASSSRDRGGLETQYF. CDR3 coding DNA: TGTGCCAGCAGCTCCCGGGACAGGGGTGGGTTAGAGACCCAGTACTTC.

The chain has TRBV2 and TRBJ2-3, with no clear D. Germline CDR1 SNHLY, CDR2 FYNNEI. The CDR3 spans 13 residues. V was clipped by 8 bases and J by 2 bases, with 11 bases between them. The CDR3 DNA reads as TGTGCCAGCCAAGATGCATTCACAGATACGCAGTATTTT. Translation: CASQDAFTDTQYF.

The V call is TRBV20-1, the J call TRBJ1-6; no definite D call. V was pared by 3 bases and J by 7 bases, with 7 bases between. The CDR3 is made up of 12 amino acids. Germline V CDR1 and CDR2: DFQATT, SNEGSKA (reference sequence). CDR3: CSARISNSPLHF. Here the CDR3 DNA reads TGCAGTGCTAGGATCTCAAATTCACCCCTCCACTTT.